This is a list of T cell receptor beta chains from one sample in a study of cytomegalovirus exposure and HLA in healthy donors. The data were produced by immunoSEQ multiplex PCR, yet TCRdb's version contains in-frame clones alone and is incomplete. Recorded for this sample: 55,000 to 70,000 clones. Sequencing used PBMCs. The origin of the receptors is a female donor in good health and CMV-seropositive. Both conserved end residues are part of each CDR3. The D gene is left open where the match is weak.

TRBJ1-2 14 TRBV28 NA TGTGCCAGCAGTCCACCGGCGGGGGGACGTGGCTACACCTTC CASSPPAGGRGYTF
TRBJ2-7 16 TRBV6-1 TRBD1 TGTGCCAGCAGTGTAAGAGGGACAGGCCTCTCCTACGAGCAGTACTTC CASSVRGTGLSYEQYF
TRBJ1-2 15 TRBV5-1 TRBD1 TGCGCCAGCAGCCGCGGGGTAATGGACAGGGAGGAGGGAACTTTC CASSRGVMDREEGTF
TRBJ2-7 14 TRBV19 NA TGTGCCAGTAGTAACTCCAGGGGCCCCTACGAGCAGTACTTC CASSNSRGPYEQYF
TRBJ1-6 13 TRBV5-4 NA TGTGCCAGCAGCACCCGGGGGGGTTCACCCCTCCACTTT CASSTRGGSPLHF
TRBJ1-1 13 TRBV28 NA TGTGCCAGCGGAGCAAGCATGAACACTGAAGCTTTCTTT CASGASMNTEAFF
TRBJ2-7 15 TRBV4-2 TRBD2 TGTGCCAGCAGCCAAGACGCGGGGGTATCCTACGAGCAGTACTTC CASSQDAGVSYEQYF
TRBJ2-2 15 TRBV6-6 TRBD1 TGTGCCACCAAGAGAAGGACAGGGGTCACCGGGGAGCTGTTTTTT CATKRRTGVTGELFF
TRBJ2-5 17 TRBV29-1 TRBD2 TGCAGCGTTGAAACGGCTAGCGGGAGAGGTCCCCAAGAGACCCAGTACTTC CSVETASGRGPQETQYF
TRBJ2-7 13 TRBV19 TRBD2 TGTGCCAGTAGTAGCGGGAGACTTAGCGAGCAGTACTTC CASSSGRLSEQYF
TRBJ2-1 12 TRBV29-1 NA TGCAGCGCTCAGGGTTCCTACAATGAGCAGTTCTTC CSAQGSYNEQFF
TRBJ1-1 15 TRBV7-8 NA TGTGCCAGCAGCTTAGCGCCAGGAGGGAACACTGAAGCTTTCTTT CASSLAPGGNTEAFF
TRBJ1-2 14 TRBV30 NA TGTGCCTGGAGTGTACTTGACAGCAACTATGGCTACACCTTC CAWSVLDSNYGYTF
TRBJ1-5 13 TRBV27 NA TGTGCCAGCAGTGCCACACAGGGCCTGCCCCAGCATTTT CASSATQGLPQHF
TRBJ2-3 17 TRBV5-1 TRBD2 TGCGCCAGCAGCTTGGCACTAGCGGGGGGAAACACAGATACGCAGTATTTT CASSLALAGGNTDTQYF
TRBJ2-1 22 TRBV1 NA TGCACCAGCAGCCAAGGCAACCGGGATGGTGCGGGGGGGCCGGTTGTTACCAATGAGCAGTTCTTC CTSSQGNRDGAGGPVVTNEQFF
TRBJ2-2 15 TRBV2 NA TGTGCCAGCAGTGAGCAAGCGGCCCTCACCGGGGAGCTGTTTTTT CASSEQAALTGELFF
TRBJ1-2 14 TRBV6-5 TRBD1 TGTGCCAGCAGACGTGGACAGGGGGGGTTTGGCTACACCTTC CASRRGQGGFGYTF
TRBJ2-6 11 TRBV19 NA TGTGCCAGTACGGGGGCCAACGTCCTGACTTTC CASTGANVLTF
TRBJ2-5 16 TRBV6-5 TRBD2 TGTGCCAGCAGTTACGGGGTAGCGGGGGCCCAAGAGACCCAGTACTTC CASSYGVAGAQETQYF
TRBJ1-2 14 TRBV5-1 NA TGCGCCAGCAGCTTGGGGCAGGGGATTTATGGCTACACCTTC CASSLGQGIYGYTF
TRBJ2-3 15 TRBV11-3 TRBD1 TGTGCCAGCAGCTATGGACAGGGTAGCACAGATACGCAGTATTTT CASSYGQGSTDTQYF
TRBJ1-2 14 TRBV9 TRBD1 TGTGCCAGCAGCGTAGGGACAGGGGGCGATGGCTACACCTTC CASSVGTGGDGYTF
TRBJ2-3 16 TRBV27 TRBD1 TGTGCCAGCAGTAGGGCCCCGGGACAGAGTCTGAATACGCAGTATTTT CASSRAPGQSLNTQYF
TRBJ2-1 18 TRBV4-1 TRBD2 TGCGCCAGCAGCCAATTCCGCGGGACTAGCGGGGGGGCATCTGAGCAGTTCTTC CASSQFRGTSGGASEQFF
TRBJ2-1 15 TRBV6-5 TRBD1 TGTGCCAGCTCTGTCAGGGGGCAACTACGCAATGAGCAGTTCTTC CASSVRGQLRNEQFF
TRBJ2-5 14 TRBV4-2 TRBD2 TGTGCCAGCAGCCCACCGGGACTAGCGGAGACCCAGTACTTC CASSPPGLAETQYF
TRBJ1-1 14 TRBV6-5 TRBD1 TGTGCCAGCAGGCCTCCTGGACAGGGGGCTGAAGCTTTCTTT CASRPPGQGAEAFF
TRBJ2-2 17 TRBV4-3 TRBD2 TGCGCCAGCAGCCAAGTCTTAGCGGGAGGAGTCACCGGGGAGCTGTTTTTT CASSQVLAGGVTGELFF
TRBJ1-1 12 TRBV28 NA TGTGCCAGCCGGGGGGGAGACACTGAAGCTTTCTTT CASRGGDTEAFF
TRBJ2-7 15 TRBV7-2 TRBD2 TGTGCCAGCAGCCCCCTAGCGGGAGGGGACTACGAGCAGTACTTC CASSPLAGGDYEQYF
TRBJ2-5 13 TRBV7-3 NA TGTGCCAGCAGCTTAGGGGTCCTAGCTCCCCAGTACTTC CASSLGVLAPQYF
TRBJ1-2 13 TRBV5-1 NA TGCGCCAGCAGCTTGGCAGGGAACTATGGCTACACCTTC CASSLAGNYGYTF
TRBJ2-1 16 TRBV7-9 TRBD2 TGTGCCAGCAGCCTCGGACTAGCGGGGGCCCTGGATGAGCAGTTCTTC CASSLGLAGALDEQFF
TRBJ1-2 16 TRBV29-1 NA TGCAGCGTTGAACCGGAAATCTTGACAGTAGCCTATGGCTACACCTTC CSVEPEILTVAYGYTF
TRBJ2-1 13 TRBV9 NA TGTGCCAGCAGCGTAGCCCAGGGTGGTGAGCAGTTCTTC CASSVAQGGEQFF
TRBJ2-1 16 TRBV28 TRBD2 TGTGCCAGCAGTTCACCCCAGCGGGGAGTCGACAATGAGCAGTTCTTC CASSSPQRGVDNEQFF
TRBJ1-3 16 TRBV5-5 NA TGTGCCAGCAGCTTGGTTAAAATAGTCTCTGGAAACACCATATATTTT CASSLVKIVSGNTIYF
TRBJ2-2 15 TRBV30 NA TGTGCCTGGAAACCGGGGTCCAAACCCACCGGGGAGCTGTTTTTT CAWKPGSKPTGELFF
TRBJ1-2 17 TRBV10-3 TRBD1 TGTGCCGCGCTCCCTCAAGACACCGGGACAGGGGGTGGTGGCTACACCTTC CAALPQDTGTGGGGYTF
TRBJ1-2 13 TRBV4-3 NA TGCGCCAGCAGCCAAGTCCTTGAGTATGGCTACACCTTC CASSQVLEYGYTF
TRBJ1-1 13 TRBV5-4 NA TGTGCCAGCAGCCAGACAGGCGTATTTGAAGCTTTCTTT CASSQTGVFEAFF
TRBJ1-5 13 TRBV30 NA TGTGCCTGGAGCGTAGATGGTAATCAGCCCCAGCATTTT CAWSVDGNQPQHF
TRBJ1-3 15 TRBV9 NA TGTGCCAGCAGCGCCGGGAGCCCCTCTGGAAACACCATATATTTT CASSAGSPSGNTIYF
TRBJ1-5 18 TRBV28 TRBD1 TGTGCCAGCAGTTCCCGGACAGGGCGGAAAGGGGGCAATCAGCCCCAGCATTTT CASSSRTGRKGGNQPQHF
TRBJ1-1 15 TRBV7-8 NA TGTGCCAGCAGCTTAGTCAGAGGTATGAACACTGAAGCTTTCTTT CASSLVRGMNTEAFF
TRBJ1-1 17 TRBV28 NA TGTGCCAGCAGTTATCATCACTTCAGGGAGGCTAAGGCTGAAGCTTTCTTT CASSYHHFREAKAEAFF
TRBJ2-7 16 TRBV7-9 TRBD1 TGTGCCAGCAGCCCCGGTTCGGGACAGGGGGTCTACGAGCAGTACTTC CASSPGSGQGVYEQYF
TRBJ2-7 12 TRBV30 NA TGTGCCTGGAAACGACAGTTCTACGAGCAGTACTTC CAWKRQFYEQYF
TRBJ2-7 12 TRBV28 NA TGTGCCAGCAGTTCACCAGGGTGGGGGCAGTACTTC CASSSPGWGQYF
TRBJ1-2 16 TRBV27 TRBD1 TGTGCCAGCAGGAGGGGTCAGGGGGCGGTGGACTATGGCTACACCTTC CASRRGQGAVDYGYTF
TRBJ1-1 15 TRBV11-2 TRBD1 TGTGCCAGCAGCCCCAAAGGGACAGAGAACACTGAAGCTTTCTTT CASSPKGTENTEAFF
TRBJ1-2 14 TRBV10-3 NA TGTGCCATCAGCCCCTTGGTAAGGGGCAATGGCTACACCTTC CAISPLVRGNGYTF
TRBJ1-5 16 TRBV5-6 NA TGTGCCAGCAGCTTGTACCAGGCCACTAGCAATCAGCCCCAGCATTTT CASSLYQATSNQPQHF
TRBJ1-3 14 TRBV6-1 NA TGTGCCAGCAGTCAGGGAAGCTCTGGAAACACCATATATTTT CASSQGSSGNTIYF